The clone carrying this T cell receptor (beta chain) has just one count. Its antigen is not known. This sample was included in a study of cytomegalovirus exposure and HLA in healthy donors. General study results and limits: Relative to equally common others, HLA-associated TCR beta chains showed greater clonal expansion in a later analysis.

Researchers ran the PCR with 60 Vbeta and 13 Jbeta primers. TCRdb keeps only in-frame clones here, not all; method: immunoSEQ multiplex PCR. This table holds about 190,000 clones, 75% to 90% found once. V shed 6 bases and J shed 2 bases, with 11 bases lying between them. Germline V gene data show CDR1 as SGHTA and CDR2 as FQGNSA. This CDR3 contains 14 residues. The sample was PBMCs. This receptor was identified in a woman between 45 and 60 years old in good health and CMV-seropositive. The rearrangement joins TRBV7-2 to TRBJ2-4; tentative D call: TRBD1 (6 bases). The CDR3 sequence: CASRRTDPKNIQYF. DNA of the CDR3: TGTGCCAGCAGAAGGACAGACCCCAAAAACATTCAGTACTTC.